This T cell receptor (beta chain) came from a study of blood T cell repertoires in COVID-19. CDR3 size: 17 residues. Germline V gene lookup returns CDR1 LGHDT and CDR2 YNNKEL (reference sequence). The V segment lost 3 bases and the J segment 6 bases; nucleotides outside the gene matches: 12. Libraries were prepared by immunoSEQ multiplex PCR; TCRdb keeps only in-frame clonotypes and omits some of them. The profile shows about 440,000 clones, roughly nine tenths of them singletons. This clone appeared a single time. The sample was PBMCs or T cells enriched from blood (not recorded which). The rearrangement joins TRBV3-1 (or the pseudogene TRBV3-2) to TRBJ2-2, with 8 bases fitting TRBD1. This receptor was obtained from a young woman with acute COVID-19. The CDR3: CASSQDRALGSAGELFF. Here the CDR3 DNA reads TGTGCCAGCAGCCAGGACAGGGCCCTGGGTAGCGCCGGGGAGCTGTTTTTT.